Presented here are 6 T cell receptor beta chains from one specimen sequenced in a study of T-cell reconstitution after alpha-beta-depleted transplantation in children. The authors prepared the TCRbeta library with unique molecular identifiers. TCRdb reprocessed the PCR reads via MiXCR and lists one record per CDR3 protein. The table includes 600,000 to 700,000 distinct CDR3 sequences, 16% detected once. The source was PBMCs from the stem cell graft donor, collected from the stem cell graft. The source of these receptors is a human donor who donated a stem cell graft to a child with acute myeloid leukemia.

The chain has TRBV20-1 and TRBJ1-4; D possibly corresponds to TRBD1 (5 bases). CDR1 DFQATT and CDR2 SNEGSKA come from the germline V gene (reference sequence). The CDR3 sequence is 11 residues long. CDR3 DNA: TGCAGCGTGGGGGAGGGTGAAAAACTGTTTTTT. It translates to CSVGEGEKLFF.

There are many counts of this clonotype. The genes are TRBV20-1 and TRBJ2-7; D is perhaps TRBD1 (7 bases). This CDR3 is 13 amino acids long. Germline assignment: CDR1 DFQATT and CDR2 SNEGSKA (reference sequence). V lost 6 bases and J lost 3, with 15 bases in between. The CDR3 spells CSAAGQLNYEQYF. The CDR3 nucleotides are TGCAGTGCCGCGGGACAGCTAAACTACGAGCAGTACTTC.

As to this clonotype: This could be a read error, since a much larger clone is one nucleotide away. The chain employs TRBV20-1 and TRBJ2-1; maybe TRBD2 (6 bases). Per the germline V gene, CDR1 is DFQATT and CDR2 is SNEGSKA (reference sequence). There are 14 residues in the CDR3. Between the trimmed V and J ends, which lost 1 base and 8 bases, there was a span of 15 bases. The CDR3 here is CSARARERGHEQFF. The DNA of the CDR3 is TGCAGTGCTAGAGCCCGGGAGAGAGGACATGAGCAGTTCTTC.

This clonotype showed up many times. This chain joins TRBV29-1 and TRBJ1-1, with D possibly being TRBD1 (6 bases). This CDR3 is built from 13 residues. Per the germline V gene, CDR1 is SQVTM and CDR2 is ANQGSEA. Trimming took 7 bases from V and 0 from J, leaving 12 bases between them. The CDR3 spells CSAGQLLNTEAFF. The CDR3 nucleotides are TGCAGCGCAGGACAGCTTTTGAACACTGAAGCTTTCTTT.

This clonotype was seen ten or more times. The junction departs from the called germline gene at one end, perhaps through a read error. CDR3 loop: CAISESLNYGYTF. Written as DNA, the CDR3 is TGTGCCATCAGCGAGTCACTTAACTATGGCTACACCTTC. The J gene is TRBJ1-2, the V gene TRBV10-3; D not resolved. Germline V lookup: CDR1 ENHRY, CDR2 SYGVKD. The CDR3 totals 13 residues.

The chain uses TRBV11-2 and TRBJ2-1, with 9 positions matching TRBD2. CDR3 length: 18 residues. V shed 5 bases and J 9 bases; nucleotides not matched to a gene: 20. Germline lookup yields CDR1 SGHAT and CDR2 FQNNGV. CDR3: CASSVRGRERGVPVEQFF. The CDR3 nucleotides read TGTGCCAGCAGCGTCCGCGGGAGGGAGCGGGGGGTTCCGGTTGAGCAGTTCTTC.